The 20 T cell receptor beta chains given below trace back to one sample, sequenced in a study of spatial heterogeneity in lung cancer. Overall study findings and caveats: One measure, the expanded intratumoral alpha and beta TCR count, tracked tumor mutation counts.

Regarding time point: sample taken at primary tumor resection. Their antigen targets remain unknown. TCRdb used MiXCR to reprocess the 5' RACE reads, holding one entry per CDR3 protein. The sample has over 7,500 distinct CDR3 sequences; about 2.7% are singletons. The material sequenced was lung tumor tissue, taken at surgery. The receptors were sampled from a male donor with early-stage non-small cell lung cancer.

Many counts were recorded for this clonotype. The chain employs TRBV20-1 and TRBJ1-2; D is ambiguous. CDR3 length: 11 residues. Germline V gene sequence: CDR1 DFQATT, CDR2 SNEGSKA (reference sequence). The germline V and J ends were trimmed by 3 bases and 4 bases, with 6 bases remaining between them. The CDR3 bases are TGCAGTGCTAGTCCAGCCTATGGCTACACCTTC. Its translation: CSASPAYGYTF.

This clonotype is judged medium-sized. V usage is TRBV7-2 and J usage is TRBJ2-5, with D unresolved. Germline V CDR1 and CDR2: SGHTA, FQGNSA. The CDR3 is 14 amino acids. V lost 5 bases and J 5 bases, leaving 15 bases between the germline ends. The CDR3 DNA reads as TGTGCCAGCAGCCTAAGCCCGGCTCTGGAGACCCAGTACTTC. It specifies CASSLSPALETQYF.

This clonotype was observed at least ten times. One end of the junction fails to match germline, which may point to a read error. The gene calls are TRBV7-7 and TRBJ2-1; D is perhaps TRBD1 (6 bases). Germline CDR1 and CDR2: SSHAT and FNYEAQ (reference sequence). The CDR3 totals 13 residues. CDR3 in amino acids: CASSPQGIGEQFF. The CDR3 nucleotides are TGTGCTAGCAGCCCGCAGGGGATTGGTGAGCAGTTCTTC. The full variable domain, completed using reference TRBV7-7 and TRBJ2-1, is GAGVSQSPRYKVTKRGQDVTLRCDPISSHATLYWYQQALGQGPEFLTYFNYEAQPDKSGLPSDRFSAERPEGSISTLTIQRTEQRDSAMYRCASSPQGIGEQFFGPGTRLTVL.

Within the sample, this clonotype is medium-sized. V is TRBV12-3 or TRBV12-4 and J is TRBJ1-1; 8 positions match TRBD1. V trimming: 9 bases; J trimming: 1 base; junction bases outside the gene matches: 4. This CDR3 spans 13 amino acids. Here the CDR3 DNA reads TGTGCCAGTCGACAGGGGCCGAACACTGAAGCTTTCTTT. Translating it yields CASRQGPNTEAFF.

Judged by abundance, this clonotype is medium-sized. The J gene is TRBJ2-5, the V gene TRBV5-1; 7 positions agree with TRBD1. The V gene end was trimmed by 2 bases and the J gene end by 1 base; junction bases not matched to a gene: 5. CDR3 length: 15 amino acids. Germline V gene lookup returns CDR1 SGHRS and CDR2 YFSETQ. The CDR3, as DNA: TGCGCCAGCAGCTTTGTGGGGGACAGCCAAGAGACCCAGTACTTC. Translation: CASSFVGDSQETQYF.

In this sample, this clonotype turned up many times. The genes are TRBV28 and TRBJ1-5; TRBD1 is a possible D gene (5 bases). Germline CDR1 is MDHEN and CDR2 is SYDVKM. Trimming cost V 10 bases and J 4 bases, with 11 bases left between them. This CDR3 is built from 12 residues. The CDR3 region is CATQGDNQPQHF. The CDR3 bases are TGTGCCACCCAGGGTGATAATCAGCCCCAGCATTTT.

In this sample, this clonotype turned up many times. The chain recombines TRBV28 with TRBJ1-3; the D is unclear. Germline V lookup: CDR1 MDHEN, CDR2 SYDVKM. With 5 bases removed from V and 2 bases from J, the gap between germline ends came to 10 bases. This CDR3 is 14 amino acids long. CDR3 DNA: TGTGCCAGCAGTCCAGCCGGGGCTGGAAACACCATATATTTT. As protein: CASSPAGAGNTIYF.

In this sample, this clonotype turned up many times. This chain joins TRBV7-2 and TRBJ2-7, with TRBD2 identical over 9 bases. Trimming cost V 5 bases and J 3 bases; bases outside gene matches: 5. Germline lookup yields CDR1 SGHTA and CDR2 FQGNSA. CDR3 length: 14 amino acids. The CDR3 here is CASSRYSGGYEQYF. CDR3 in DNA: TGTGCCAGCAGCCGTTATAGCGGGGGCTACGAGCAGTACTTC. The complete variable domain, with remaining parts taken from reference TRBV7-2 and TRBJ2-7, reads GAGVSQSPSNKVTEKGKDVELRCDPISGHTALYWYRQSLGQGLEFLIYFQGNSAPDKSGLPSDRFSAERTGGSVSTLTIQRTQQEDSAVYLCASSRYSGGYEQYFGPGTRLTVT.

This clonotype was detected ten times or more. V usage is TRBV20-1 and J usage is TRBJ2-7; weak D call: TRBD1 (6 bases). This CDR3 is built from 14 residues. With 4 bases removed from V and 0 bases from J, the gap between germline ends came to 13 bases. Germline V gives CDR1 DFQATT, CDR2 SNEGSKA (reference sequence). The CDR3 is CSATTGTLSYEQYF. For the CDR3, the DNA is TGCAGTGCTACCACCGGGACACTCTCCTACGAGCAGTACTTC.

This clonotype occurred a few times. V is TRBV29-1 and J is TRBJ1-1; no clear D gene. From germline, CDR1 is SQVTM and CDR2 ANQGSEA. The V end was cut by 5 bases, the J end by 1 base, with 17 bases between. The CDR3 is made up of 15 amino acids. CDR3 coding DNA: TGCAGCGTTTTCCCTTTTTCGGGCGCGAACACTGAAGCTTTCTTT. Translation gives CSVFPFSGANTEAFF.

This clonotype was detected ten times or more. J is TRBJ2-7 and V is TRBV20-1; either TRBD1 or TRBD2 may supply D (5 bases each). Germline V gene sequence: CDR1 DFQATT, CDR2 SNEGSKA (reference sequence). The CDR3 runs 15 residues. The V end lost 1 base, the J end lost 2 bases, and 15 bases lay between the germline ends. DNA of the CDR3: TGCAGTGCTAGAGTTCGGGGCAGCCGGACCTACGAGCAGTACTTC. Its translation is CSARVRGSRTYEQYF.

This clonotype showed up many times. The V gene is TRBV6-1, the J gene TRBJ1-2, with TRBD1 as a possible D gene (5 bases). Germline CDR1 MNHNS, CDR2 SASEGT. The ends were cut back, 2 bases at V and 0 bases at J, with 13 bases in the middle. The CDR3 has 16 residues. CDR3 loop: CASSERRGTANYGYTF. CDR3 sequence (DNA): TGTGCCAGCAGTGAACGGAGAGGGACTGCTAACTATGGCTACACCTTC.

Within the sample, this clonotype is medium-sized. The V and J genes are TRBV20-1 and TRBJ1-5; no firm D call. The CDR3 has 15 amino acids. V was cut by 4 bases and J by 3 bases, with 16 bases left in between. Germline V lookup: CDR1 DFQATT, CDR2 SNEGSKA (reference sequence). For the CDR3, the DNA is TGCAGTGCTACCCTTGCAGGCCAGGACAATCAGCCCCAGCATTTT. It codes for CSATLAGQDNQPQHF.

This clonotype ranks as medium-sized. The chain couples TRBV6-2 or TRBV6-3 to TRBJ1-1, with D possibly TRBD1 on 6 matching bases. The V end was cut by 2 bases, the J end by 10 bases, with 14 bases between. The CDR3 loop spans 13 amino acids. Germline V gene sequence: CDR1 MNHEY, CDR2 SVGEGT. Here the CDR3 DNA reads TGTGCCAGCAGTTACGCTCAGGGCAGGGGAGCTTTCTTT. Translated: CASSYAQGRGAFF.

There are many counts of this clonotype. V usage is TRBV6-1 and J usage is TRBJ2-5; a possible D gene is TRBD2 (5 bases). Trimming removed 1 base at V and 1 base at J, with 7 bases between. Germline-derived CDR1 and CDR2 are MNHNS and SASEGT. The CDR3 contains 14 residues. The chain's CDR3 is CASSEGLLQETQYF. In DNA form, the CDR3 reads TGTGCCAGCAGTGAAGGACTACTCCAAGAGACCCAGTACTTC.

By sample fraction, this clonotype is medium-sized (0.01 to 0.1%). J is TRBJ2-2 and V is TRBV4-3; D is uncertain. Germline CDR1 and CDR2: LGHNA and YSLEER. The CDR3 extends over 16 amino acids. The V gene lost 0 bases and the J gene lost 2 bases, with 10 bases spanning the gap. The CDR3: CASSQEAQSNTGELFF. The CDR3 DNA is TGCGCCAGCAGCCAAGAAGCACAGTCTAACACCGGGGAGCTGTTTTTT.

In this sample, this clonotype is medium-sized (0.01 to 0.1%). The V and J genes are TRBV7-6 and TRBJ1-3, with 7 bases that match TRBD1. Germline V gives CDR1 SGHVS, CDR2 FNYEAQ. The CDR3 consists of 14 residues. The J segment lost 3 bases and the V segment lost 5 bases, leaving 4 bases of the junction unmatched. CDR3 in amino acids: CASSIWTGGNTIYF. Written as DNA, the CDR3 is TGTGCCAGCAGCATCTGGACAGGTGGAAACACCATATATTTT.

In its sample, this clonotype was seen many times. The chain joins TRBV7-2 to TRBJ2-1; 7 bases map to TRBD2. Looked up from germline, CDR1 is SGHTA and CDR2 is FQGNSA. The CDR3 has 14 amino acids. V gave up 5 bases and J gave up 3 bases; unmatched junction bases: 4. In DNA form, the CDR3 reads TGTGCCAGCAGCAAGAGCGGGGTCTACAATGAGCAGTTCTTC. This sequence encodes CASSKSGVYNEQFF.

At least ten counts were recorded for this clonotype. CDR3 in amino acids: CASSPRFQGTYEQYF. The CDR3 bases are TGCGCCAGCAGCCCCCGTTTCCAGGGTACTTACGAGCAGTACTTC. The rearrangement joins TRBV5-1 to TRBJ2-7; TRBD1 might be the D (5 bases). There are 15 residues in the CDR3. Looked up from germline, CDR1 is SGHRS and CDR2 is YFSETQ. The V end was cut by 4 bases, the J end by 4 bases, with 18 bases between.

In this sample, this clonotype turned up many times. The chain has TRBV29-1 and TRBJ2-3, with 7 nucleotides matching TRBD2. The germline V gene encodes CDR1 SQVTM and CDR2 ANQGSEA. V was pared by 5 bases and J by 5 bases, with 10 bases of the junction left unmatched. The CDR3 is 14 amino acids. This CDR3 is CSVLPAGVGDTQYF. The DNA for the CDR3 is TGCAGCGTTCTGCCCGCGGGAGTAGGAGATACGCAGTATTTT.